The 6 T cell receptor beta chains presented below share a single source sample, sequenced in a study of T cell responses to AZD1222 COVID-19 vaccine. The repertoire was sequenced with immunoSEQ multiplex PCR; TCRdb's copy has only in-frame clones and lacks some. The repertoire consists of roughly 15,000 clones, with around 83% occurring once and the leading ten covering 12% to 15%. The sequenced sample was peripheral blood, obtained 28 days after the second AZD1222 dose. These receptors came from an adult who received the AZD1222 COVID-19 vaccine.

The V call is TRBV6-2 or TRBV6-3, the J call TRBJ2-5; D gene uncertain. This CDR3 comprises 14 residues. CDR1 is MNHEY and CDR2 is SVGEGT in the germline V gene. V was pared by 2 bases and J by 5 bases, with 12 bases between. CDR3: CASSYVAAGETQYF. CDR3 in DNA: TGTGCCAGCAGTTACGTTGCTGCTGGGGAGACCCAGTACTTC.

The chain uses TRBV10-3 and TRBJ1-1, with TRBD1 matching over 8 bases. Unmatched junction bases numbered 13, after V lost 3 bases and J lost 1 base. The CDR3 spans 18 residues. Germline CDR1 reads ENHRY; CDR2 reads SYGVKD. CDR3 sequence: CAISEGRPGQGKNTEAFF. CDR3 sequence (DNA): TGTGCCATCAGTGAAGGACGACCTGGACAGGGCAAGAACACTGAAGCTTTCTTT.

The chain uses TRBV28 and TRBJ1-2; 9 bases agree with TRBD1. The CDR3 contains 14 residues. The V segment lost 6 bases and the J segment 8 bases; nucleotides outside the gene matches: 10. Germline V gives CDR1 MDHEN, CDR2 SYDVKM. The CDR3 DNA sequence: TGTGCCAGCAGACCCACGGGACAGGGTATGGGCTACACCTTC. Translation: CASRPTGQGMGYTF.

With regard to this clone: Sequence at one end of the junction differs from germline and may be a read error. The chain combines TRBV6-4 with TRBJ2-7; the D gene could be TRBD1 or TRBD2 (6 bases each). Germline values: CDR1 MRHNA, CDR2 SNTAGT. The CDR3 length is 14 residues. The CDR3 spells CASSVEGDSHEQYF. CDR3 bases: TGTGCCAGCAGTGTGGAGGGGGACTCCCACGAGCAGTACTTC.

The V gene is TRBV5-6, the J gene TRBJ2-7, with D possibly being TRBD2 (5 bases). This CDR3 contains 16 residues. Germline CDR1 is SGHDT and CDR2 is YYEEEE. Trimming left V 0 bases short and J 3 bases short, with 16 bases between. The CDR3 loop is CASSLDSGLEVYEQYF. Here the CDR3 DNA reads TGTGCCAGCAGCTTGGATTCGGGGTTGGAGGTCTACGAGCAGTACTTC. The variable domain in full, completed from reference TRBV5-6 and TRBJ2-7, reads DAGVTQSPTHLIKTRGQQVTLRCSPKSGHDTVSWYQQALGQGPQFIFQYYEEEERQRGNFPDRFSGHQFPNYSSELNVNALLLGDSALYLCASSLDSGLEVYEQYFGPGTRLTVT.

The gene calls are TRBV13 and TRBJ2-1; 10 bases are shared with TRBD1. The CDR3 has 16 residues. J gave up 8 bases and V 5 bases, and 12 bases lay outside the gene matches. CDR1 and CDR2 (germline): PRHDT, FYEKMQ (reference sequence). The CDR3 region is CASSARDRGIGDEQFF. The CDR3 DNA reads TGTGCCAGCAGCGCCAGGGACAGGGGAATTGGGGATGAGCAGTTCTTC.